This is a list of T cell receptor beta chains from one sample in a study of regulatory T cells in long-lasting Graves disease. TCRdb reanalysed the multiplex PCR reads using MiXCR and keeps one entry per CDR3 protein. The table records about 470,000 distinct CDR3 sequences, about 22% of them present only once. Material: peripheral blood mononuclear cells (PBMCs), obtained when the disease was refractory, from a patient treated with antithyroid drugs. These receptors came from a female donor with Graves disease. Each CDR3 is given with its conserved first and last residue. A D gene is named only where the DNA matches it firmly. Not every row has a clone size; where given, it reads once, few, many or a size class.

d_call: TRBD1; j_call: TRBJ1-2; v_call: TRBV27; clone_size: NA; cdr3_aa: CASSLGGQGAIGYTF; cdr3_nt: TGTGCCAGCAGTTTAGGGGGACAGGGGGCGATCGGCTACACCTTC
d_call: NA; j_call: TRBJ1-5; v_call: TRBV10-3; clone_size: many; cdr3_aa: CAISDRQEVGDQPQHF; cdr3_nt: TGTGCCATCAGTGACCGACAGGAGGTGGGGGATCAGCCCCAGCATTTT
d_call: NA; j_call: TRBJ1-1; v_call: TRBV2; clone_size: many; cdr3_aa: CASRENTNTEAFF; cdr3_nt: TGTGCCAGCAGAGAGAACACGAACACTGAAGCTTTCTTT
d_call: NA; j_call: TRBJ1-2; v_call: TRBV29-1; clone_size: many; cdr3_aa: CSVGQGGDRDVDYTF; cdr3_nt: TGCAGCGTTGGCCAGGGAGGAGACCGGGATGTGGACTACACCTTC
d_call: TRBD1; j_call: TRBJ2-2; v_call: TRBV7-3; clone_size: NA; cdr3_aa: CASSPGTGETTGELFF; cdr3_nt: TGTGCCAGCAGCCCAGGGACAGGGGAGACCACCGGGGAGCTGTTTTTT
d_call: TRBD1; j_call: TRBJ2-6; v_call: TRBV5-1; clone_size: NA; cdr3_aa: CASSFPGTGFSSGANVLTF; cdr3_nt: TGCGCCAGCAGCTTCCCCGGGACAGGGTTCAGCTCTGGGGCCAACGTCCTGACTTTC
d_call: TRBD1; j_call: TRBJ1-2; v_call: TRBV4-2; clone_size: NA; cdr3_aa: CASSQEGGTGELYGYTF; cdr3_nt: TGTGCCAGCAGCCAAGAGGGGGGGACAGGGGAATTGTATGGCTACACCTTC
d_call: NA; j_call: TRBJ2-2; v_call: TRBV5-1; clone_size: few; cdr3_aa: CASSRNPETSNTGELFF; cdr3_nt: TGCGCCAGCAGCCGGAACCCGGAGACCTCGAACACCGGGGAGCTGTTTTTT
d_call: NA; j_call: TRBJ2-7; v_call: TRBV28; clone_size: many; cdr3_aa: CASTNGWGRANYEQYF; cdr3_nt: TGTGCCAGCACCAACGGGTGGGGGCGGGCGAACTACGAGCAGTACTTC
d_call: NA; j_call: TRBJ2-7; v_call: TRBV6-1; clone_size: few; cdr3_aa: CASSRTVFEQYF; cdr3_nt: TGTGCCAGCAGCAGGACAGTTTTCGAGCAGTACTTC
d_call: NA; j_call: TRBJ1-1; v_call: TRBV7-9; clone_size: NA; cdr3_aa: CASSPPTGTNTEAFF; cdr3_nt: TGTGCCAGCAGCCCGCCGACAGGAACGAACACTGAAGCTTTCTTT
d_call: NA; j_call: TRBJ1-4; v_call: TRBV28; clone_size: many; cdr3_aa: CASSLLHRELFF; cdr3_nt: TGTGCCAGCAGTTTACTACACAGGGAACTGTTTTTT
d_call: NA; j_call: TRBJ2-2; v_call: TRBV12-3/TRBV12-4; clone_size: many; cdr3_aa: CASSPPGALNTGELFF; cdr3_nt: TGTGCCAGCAGTCCACCGGGAGCCTTGAACACCGGGGAGCTGTTTTTT
d_call: TRBD1; j_call: TRBJ1-5; v_call: TRBV7-2; clone_size: NA; cdr3_aa: CASSQGQRGGNQPQHF; cdr3_nt: TGTGCCAGCAGCCAGGGACAGAGGGGCGGCAATCAGCCCCAGCATTTT
d_call: NA; j_call: TRBJ1-1; v_call: TRBV28; clone_size: many; cdr3_aa: CASRLVMNTEAFF; cdr3_nt: TGTGCCAGCAGATTAGTGATGAACACTGAAGCTTTCTTT
d_call: TRBD2; j_call: TRBJ2-7; v_call: TRBV19; clone_size: many; cdr3_aa: CASSRIAGGNSYEQYF; cdr3_nt: TGTGCCAGTAGCCGCATAGCGGGAGGAAACTCCTACGAGCAGTACTTC
d_call: NA; j_call: TRBJ2-2; v_call: TRBV24-1; clone_size: NA; cdr3_aa: CATSDGSWDTGELFF; cdr3_nt: TGTGCCACCAGTGACGGGAGTTGGGACACCGGGGAGCTGTTTTTT
d_call: NA; j_call: TRBJ2-3; v_call: TRBV2; clone_size: many; cdr3_aa: CASRFRGGSDTQYF; cdr3_nt: TGTGCCAGCAGATTCAGGGGCGGGTCAGATACGCAGTATTTT
d_call: NA; j_call: TRBJ2-7; v_call: TRBV7-9; clone_size: NA; cdr3_aa: CASSLIQGEQYF; cdr3_nt: TGTGCCAGCAGCTTAATTCAAGGCGAGCAGTACTTC
d_call: TRBD1; j_call: TRBJ1-1; v_call: TRBV20-1; clone_size: NA; cdr3_aa: CSAWKTTGDPEAFF; cdr3_nt: TGCAGTGCTTGGAAAACGACAGGGGACCCTGAAGCTTTCTTT
d_call: NA; j_call: TRBJ2-6; v_call: TRBV9; clone_size: few; cdr3_aa: CASTGLSSGANVLTF; cdr3_nt: TGTGCCAGTACAGGGCTAAGCTCTGGGGCCAACGTCCTGACTTTC
d_call: NA; j_call: TRBJ1-1; v_call: TRBV12-3/TRBV12-4; clone_size: many; cdr3_aa: CASSRTGLGTEAFF; cdr3_nt: TGTGCCAGCAGTCGCACAGGGTTGGGGACTGAAGCTTTCTTT
d_call: NA; j_call: TRBJ1-1; v_call: TRBV3-1; clone_size: NA; cdr3_aa: CASSWTWNTEAFF; cdr3_nt: TGTGCCAGCAGCTGGACTTGGAACACTGAAGCTTTCTTT
d_call: NA; j_call: TRBJ1-5; v_call: TRBV7-9; clone_size: NA; cdr3_aa: CASSFGSDQPQHF; cdr3_nt: TGTGCCAGCAGCTTCGGATCCGATCAGCCCCAGCATTTT
d_call: TRBD1; j_call: TRBJ2-5; v_call: TRBV7-8; clone_size: many; cdr3_aa: CASSPTGQAEETQYF; cdr3_nt: TGTGCCAGCAGCCCTACAGGACAGGCCGAAGAGACCCAGTACTTC
d_call: NA; j_call: TRBJ1-4; v_call: TRBV20-1; clone_size: NA; cdr3_aa: CSALQGRGDEKLFF; cdr3_nt: TGCAGTGCTCTGCAGGGGAGAGGCGATGAAAAACTGTTTTTT
d_call: NA; j_call: TRBJ2-4; v_call: TRBV7-9; clone_size: few; cdr3_aa: CASSLGGGKNIQYF; cdr3_nt: TGTGCCAGCAGCTTAGGGGGCGGTAAAAACATTCAGTACTTC
d_call: TRBD1; j_call: TRBJ1-6; v_call: TRBV28; clone_size: many; cdr3_aa: CASSLPRQGPLYNSPLHF; cdr3_nt: TGTGCCAGCAGTTTACCGAGACAGGGTCCGCTTTATAATTCACCCCTCCACTTT
d_call: NA; j_call: TRBJ2-7; v_call: TRBV4-3; clone_size: NA; cdr3_aa: CASSQALDSFSYEQYF; cdr3_nt: TGCGCCAGCAGCCAAGCCCTGGACAGTTTCTCCTACGAGCAGTACTTC
d_call: NA; j_call: TRBJ2-7; v_call: TRBV6-1; clone_size: many; cdr3_aa: CASSHGLGEQYF; cdr3_nt: TGTGCCAGCAGTCATGGGTTGGGGGAGCAGTACTTC
d_call: TRBD1; j_call: TRBJ2-6; v_call: TRBV29-1; clone_size: NA; cdr3_aa: CSVGTGAAGANVLTF; cdr3_nt: TGCAGCGTTGGGACAGGTGCAGCTGGGGCCAACGTCCTGACTTTC
d_call: TRBD1; j_call: TRBJ2-7; v_call: TRBV7-9; clone_size: few; cdr3_aa: CASSLRDRANEQYF; cdr3_nt: TGTGCCAGCAGCTTACGTGACAGGGCAAACGAGCAGTACTTC
d_call: NA; j_call: TRBJ1-2; v_call: TRBV28; clone_size: NA; cdr3_aa: CASSPPTANYGYTF; cdr3_nt: TGTGCCAGCAGCCCACCGACAGCTAACTATGGCTACACCTTC
d_call: TRBD1; j_call: TRBJ2-7; v_call: TRBV19; clone_size: many; cdr3_aa: CASSTGQSYEQYF; cdr3_nt: TGTGCCAGCAGCACGGGACAGAGCTACGAGCAGTACTTC
d_call: NA; j_call: TRBJ1-4; v_call: TRBV20-1; clone_size: many; cdr3_aa: CSARMGSGKLFF; cdr3_nt: TGCAGTGCCCGGATGGGGTCAGGAAAACTGTTTTTT
d_call: NA; j_call: TRBJ1-4; v_call: TRBV5-1; clone_size: few; cdr3_aa: CASSLGGSVGEKLFF; cdr3_nt: TGCGCCAGCAGCTTGGGAGGGTCCGTTGGTGAAAAACTGTTTTTT
d_call: TRBD2; j_call: TRBJ2-3; v_call: TRBV12-3/TRBV12-4; clone_size: NA; cdr3_aa: CASSPRGSGVGSTDTQYF; cdr3_nt: TGTGCCAGCAGTCCTCGGGGTAGCGGGGTGGGTAGCACAGATACGCAGTATTTT
d_call: NA; j_call: TRBJ1-5; v_call: TRBV5-5; clone_size: few; cdr3_aa: CASSTGTHGQPQHF; cdr3_nt: TGTGCCAGCAGCACCGGGACACATGGTCAGCCCCAGCATTTT
d_call: TRBD2; j_call: TRBJ2-5; v_call: TRBV28; clone_size: many; cdr3_aa: CATSLGTSGGAIPPQETQYF; cdr3_nt: TGTGCCACCTCGCTTGGGACTAGCGGGGGGGCCATACCTCCCCAAGAGACCCAGTACTTC
d_call: TRBD1; j_call: TRBJ1-2; v_call: TRBV19; clone_size: many; cdr3_aa: CASSPWTGPSYGYTF; cdr3_nt: TGTGCCAGTAGTCCCTGGACAGGGCCATCCTATGGCTACACCTTC
d_call: NA; j_call: TRBJ1-6; v_call: TRBV7-2; clone_size: NA; cdr3_aa: CASSIYRARNSPLHF; cdr3_nt: TGTGCCAGCAGCATCTACAGGGCTCGCAATTCACCCCTCCACTTT
d_call: TRBD2; j_call: TRBJ2-3; v_call: TRBV12-3/TRBV12-4; clone_size: NA; cdr3_aa: CASSNPGASGDRDTQYF; cdr3_nt: TGTGCCAGCAGTAACCCCGGGGCTAGCGGGGATAGAGATACGCAGTATTTT
d_call: NA; j_call: TRBJ1-5; v_call: TRBV19; clone_size: few; cdr3_aa: CASSPIGVGQPQHF; cdr3_nt: TGTGCCAGTAGTCCCATCGGGGTGGGGCAGCCCCAGCATTTT
d_call: NA; j_call: TRBJ1-6; v_call: TRBV19; clone_size: NA; cdr3_aa: CASCRQAPLAPLHF; cdr3_nt: TGTGCCAGTTGCCGACAGGCGCCGTTGGCTCCCCTCCACTTT
d_call: TRBD1; j_call: TRBJ1-1; v_call: TRBV5-1; clone_size: NA; cdr3_aa: CASSFGTGGSTEAFF; cdr3_nt: TGCGCCAGCAGCTTCGGGACAGGGGGCTCGACTGAAGCTTTCTTT
d_call: NA; j_call: TRBJ1-4; v_call: TRBV28; clone_size: many; cdr3_aa: CASTSFRANEKLFF; cdr3_nt: TGTGCCAGCACCTCCTTTAGGGCTAATGAAAAACTGTTTTTT
d_call: NA; j_call: TRBJ1-1; v_call: TRBV28; clone_size: NA; cdr3_aa: CASRTQGWSEAFF; cdr3_nt: TGTGCCAGCAGGACTCAGGGATGGTCTGAAGCTTTCTTT
d_call: NA; j_call: TRBJ2-7; v_call: TRBV14; clone_size: NA; cdr3_aa: CASSQGGAAYEQYF; cdr3_nt: TGTGCCAGCAGCCAAGGGGGGGCAGCCTACGAGCAGTACTTC
d_call: NA; j_call: TRBJ1-2; v_call: TRBV19; clone_size: NA; cdr3_aa: CASRWAETSHFYGYTF; cdr3_nt: TGTGCCAGTAGGTGGGCAGAGACTTCCCACTTCTATGGCTACACCTTC
d_call: NA; j_call: TRBJ1-2; v_call: TRBV30; clone_size: few; cdr3_aa: CAWKGRGRGIYGYTF; cdr3_nt: TGTGCCTGGAAAGGGAGGGGAAGGGGGATCTATGGCTACACCTTC
d_call: NA; j_call: TRBJ1-1; v_call: TRBV19; clone_size: many; cdr3_aa: CAAGQKNTEAFF; cdr3_nt: TGTGCCGCAGGACAGAAGAACACTGAAGCTTTCTTT
d_call: NA; j_call: TRBJ2-3; v_call: TRBV24-1; clone_size: few; cdr3_aa: CATSESTGADTQYF; cdr3_nt: TGTGCCACCAGTGAATCGACCGGGGCAGATACGCAGTATTTT
d_call: TRBD2; j_call: TRBJ2-7; v_call: TRBV11-2; clone_size: few; cdr3_aa: CASSFGGSGYEQYF; cdr3_nt: TGTGCCAGCAGCTTCGGCGGGAGTGGCTACGAGCAGTACTTC
d_call: NA; j_call: TRBJ1-4; v_call: TRBV19; clone_size: few; cdr3_aa: CASIGRGQGSVNEKLFF; cdr3_nt: TGTGCCAGCATCGGCCGGGGTCAGGGCTCCGTTAATGAAAAACTGTTTTTT
d_call: NA; j_call: TRBJ2-6; v_call: TRBV9; clone_size: NA; cdr3_aa: CASSGGLGRSGANVLTF; cdr3_nt: TGTGCCAGCAGCGGGGGACTGGGACGCTCTGGGGCCAACGTCCTGACTTTC
d_call: TRBD2; j_call: TRBJ2-7; v_call: TRBV6-5; clone_size: NA; cdr3_aa: CASSYTSGVVLSVQYF; cdr3_nt: TGTGCCAGCAGTTACACTAGCGGGGTTGTGTTATCGGTGCAGTACTTC
d_call: TRBD1; j_call: TRBJ1-5; v_call: TRBV15; clone_size: many; cdr3_aa: CATSSRDRSSQPQHF; cdr3_nt: TGTGCCACCAGCTCCCGGGACAGGAGCTCTCAGCCCCAGCATTTT